Below are 21 T cell receptor beta chains sequenced from a single sample in a study of T cells after yellow fever vaccination. Via MiXCR, TCRdb re-called the 5' RACE reads, giving one row per CDR3 protein. The table shows some 240,000 distinct CDR3 sequences, with under 3.5% occurring only once. The sequencing used CD4+ T cells sorted from PBMCs, collected 10 days after the yellow fever booster vaccination. The source of these receptors is a man between 18 and 29 years old who received the YFV17D yellow fever vaccine.

This clonotype was counted many times. The rearrangement links TRBV5-4 to TRBJ2-7, with D tentatively TRBD1 (5 bases). V dropped 2 bases and J dropped 3 bases, with 6 bases sitting between them. Germline CDR1 reads SGHNT; CDR2 reads YYREEE (reference sequence). This CDR3 contains 12 residues. In DNA, the CDR3 is TGTGCCAGCAGCTTCCAGGGCTACGAGCAGTACTTC. Its translation is CASSFQGYEQYF.

A remark on this clonotype: A much bigger clone sits one base away, suggesting this may be a read error. The rearrangement links TRBV12-3 or TRBV12-4 to TRBJ1-3; D possibly corresponds to TRBD1 (5 bases). This CDR3 region has 14 residues. CDR3 sequence (DNA): TGTTCCAGCAGGGACTGGAGCTCTGGAAACACCATATATTTT. Protein: CSSRDWSSGNTIYF.

This clonotype was counted between two and nine times. This sequence joins TRBV7-8 and TRBJ1-2; tentatively, D is TRBD1 (5 bases). Germline values: CDR1 SGHVS, CDR2 FQNEAQ. Trimming left V 5 bases short and J 1 base short, with 14 bases between. This CDR3 spans 15 amino acids. DNA of the CDR3: TGTGCCAGCAGCCCCCGGGGGATGAGTAACTATGGCTACACCTTC. Amino acids: CASSPRGMSNYGYTF.

This clonotype showed up many times. The rearrangement joins TRBV5-1 to TRBJ2-7; D possibly corresponds to TRBD2 (7 bases). V dropped 0 bases and J dropped 4 bases, with 14 bases sitting between them. The germline CDR1 and CDR2 sequences are SGHRS and YFSETQ. The length of the CDR3 is 15 residues. The chain's CDR3 is CASSLASGGPYEQYF. CDR3 nucleotides: TGCGCCAGCAGCTTGGCTTCCGGGGGGCCTTACGAGCAGTACTTC.

This clonotype showed up many times. The gene calls are TRBV10-3 and TRBJ1-6; 8 bases line up with TRBD1. This CDR3 is 15 amino acids long. V was pared by 0 bases and J by 7 bases, with 2 bases of the junction left unmatched. Germline CDR1 reads ENHRY; CDR2 reads SYGVKD. CDR3 in DNA: TGTGCCATCAGTGAGTCGGGGACAGGAAATTCACCCCTCCACTTT. Residues: CAISESGTGNSPLHF.

The genes are TRBV29-1 and TRBJ2-5, with D perhaps TRBD1 or TRBD2 (5 bases each). V was trimmed by 2 bases and J by 1 base, leaving 8 bases between them. Germline lookup yields CDR1 SQVTM and CDR2 ANQGSEA. The CDR3 covers 13 residues. CDR3 sequence: CSVERGFQETQYF. The CDR3 DNA follows: TGCAGCGTTGAACGGGGCTTCCAAGAGACCCAGTACTTC.

This clonotype has at least ten counts. The chain recombines TRBV7-2 with TRBJ2-1; no firm D call. Germline CDR1 reads SGHTA; CDR2 reads FQGNSA. This CDR3 spans 15 amino acids. Between the trimmed V and J ends, which lost 5 bases and 2 bases, there was a span of 13 bases. The CDR3 DNA follows: TGTGCCAGCAGCCCCCTAGACGGAACCTACAATGAGCAGTTCTTC. Residues: CASSPLDGTYNEQFF. Drawing the rest from reference TRBV7-2 and TRBJ2-1, the complete variable domain is GAGVSQSPSNKVTEKGKDVELRCDPISGHTALYWYRQSLGQGLEFLIYFQGNSAPDKSGLPSDRFSAERTGGSVSTLTIQRTQQEDSAVYLCASSPLDGTYNEQFFGPGTRLTVL.

The CDR3 DNA is TGTGCCACCAGTGATGCGCCGGGACAGGGGATTAATCAGCCCCAGCATTTT. Its protein product is CATSDAPGQGINQPQHF. V is TRBV24-1 and J is TRBJ1-5; TRBD1 aligns across 10 bases. Germline V CDR1 and CDR2: KGHDR, SFDVKD. V shed 3 bases, J shed 4 bases, and the junction held 8 bases outside the gene matches. This CDR3 is 17 amino acids long.

Only a few counts were recorded for this clonotype. The genes are TRBV9 and TRBJ1-1; 9 nucleotides match TRBD1. V trimming: 3 bases; J trimming: 3 bases; junction bases outside the gene matches: 3. Germline V gene data show CDR1 as SGDLS and CDR2 as YYNGEE. The CDR3 has 14 amino acids. The CDR3 spells CASSGQGGYTEAFF. Written as DNA, the CDR3 is TGTGCCAGCAGCGGACAGGGGGGATACACTGAAGCTTTCTTT. Full variable domain (outside the CDR3, taken from reference TRBV9 and TRBJ1-1): DSGVTQTPKHLITATGQRVTLRCSPRSGDLSVYWYQQSLDQGLQFLIQYYNGEERAKGNILERFSAQQFPDLHSELNLSSLELGDSALYFCASSGQGGYTEAFFGQGTRLTVV.

This clonotype was detected many times. This CDR3 reads CASSLMNSAGTDTQYF. CDR3 bases: TGTGCCAGCAGCTTAATGAACAGCGCTGGCACAGATACGCAGTATTTT. This sequence joins TRBV11-2 and TRBJ2-3; D gene ambiguous. The germline CDR1 and CDR2 sequences are SGHAT and FQNNGV. This CDR3 contains 16 residues. V was shortened by 2 bases and J by 1 base, with 13 bases between the two germline ends.

This clonotype has a count of ten or more. The rearrangement links TRBV5-1 to TRBJ1-1, with TRBD1 matching over 8 bases. CDR1 and CDR2 from the germline V gene are SGHRS and YFSETQ. V was pared by 4 bases and J by 4 bases, with 3 bases of the junction left unmatched. The CDR3 is 13 amino acids. CDR3 nucleotides: TGCGCCAGCAGCCAGGGGGCAGGCACTGAAGCTTTCTTT. It encodes CASSQGAGTEAFF.

This clonotype was observed many times. The J gene is TRBJ1-1, the V gene TRBV5-1; 8 nucleotides agree with TRBD1. Germline lookup yields CDR1 SGHRS and CDR2 YFSETQ. CDR3 length: 14 amino acids. Unmatched junction bases numbered 5, after V lost 0 bases and J lost 7 bases. This CDR3 reads CASSLETGGGEAFF. The CDR3 bases are TGCGCCAGCAGCTTGGAAACAGGGGGTGGTGAAGCTTTCTTT. The complete variable domain, with remaining parts taken from reference TRBV5-1 and TRBJ1-1, reads KAGVTQTPRYLIKTRGQQVTLSCSPISGHRSVSWYQQTPGQGLQFLFEYFSETQRNKGNFPGRFSGRQFSNSRSEMNVSTLELGDSALYLCASSLETGGGEAFFGQGTRLTVV.

This clonotype was observed many times. The chain recombines TRBV12-5 with TRBJ1-5; D not certain. The germline V gene has CDR1 LGHNT and CDR2 FRNRAP. The germline V and J ends were trimmed by 0 bases and 6 bases, with 0 bases remaining between them. The CDR3 runs to 11 residues. CDR3 bases: TGTGCTAGTGGTTTGGTTCAGCCCCAGCATTTT. Protein sequence: CASGLVQPQHF.

This clonotype was picked up many times. Here the CDR3 reads CASTRVLETQYF. The CDR3 region has the DNA TGTGCCAGCACTAGGGTTTTGGAGACCCAGTACTTC. The chain uses TRBV2 and TRBJ2-5; D uncertain. The CDR3 extends over 12 amino acids. V was trimmed by 7 bases and J by 5 bases, leaving 11 bases between them. CDR1 and CDR2 (germline): SNHLY, FYNNEI.

Ten or more counts support this clonotype. V and J are TRBV7-9 and TRBJ2-3; D is unclear. From germline, CDR1 is SEHNR and CDR2 FQNEAQ (reference sequence). There are 15 residues in the CDR3. Trimming removed 7 bases from V and 2 bases from J, with 16 bases in between. The CDR3 bases are TGTGCCAGCACCCCACGTGCCGGACCCACAGATACGCAGTATTTT. Translating it yields CASTPRAGPTDTQYF.

The sample holds a few counts of this clonotype. This chain joins TRBV7-9 and TRBJ1-5; no definite D call. This CDR3 has 15 amino acids. CDR1 and CDR2 from the germline V gene are SEHNR and FQNEAQ (reference sequence). Between the trimmed V and J ends, which lost 4 bases and 4 bases, there was a span of 14 bases. CDR3 protein: CASSSYGNQNQPQHF. As DNA, the CDR3 is TGTGCCAGCAGCTCCTACGGTAATCAAAATCAGCCCCAGCATTTT. Based on the CDR3 plus reference TRBV7-9 and TRBJ1-5, the full variable domain is DTGVSQNPRHKITKRGQNVTFRCDPISEHNRLYWYRQTLGQGPEFLTYFQNEAQLEKSRLLSDRFSAERPKGSFSTLEIQRTEQGDSAMYLCASSSYGNQNQPQHFGDGTRLSIL.

This clonotype has ten or more counts. The chain links TRBV7-2 to TRBJ2-1, with TRBD1 matching over 8 bases. The CDR3 has 14 residues. V trimming: 3 bases; J trimming: 7 bases; junction bases outside the gene matches: 5. The germline CDR1 and CDR2 sequences are SGHTA and FQGNSA. For the CDR3, the DNA is TGTGCCAGCAGCTTCCAGGGGGCGCTTAATGAGCAGTTCTTC. It translates to CASSFQGALNEQFF.

This chain connects TRBV20-1 to TRBJ1-2; tentatively, D is TRBD1 (5 bases). V lost 5 bases, J lost 2 bases, and 12 bases lay in between. The CDR3 consists of 13 residues. CDR1 is DFQATT, CDR2 SNEGSKA, per germline (reference sequence). The CDR3 sequence: CSAGGDSNYGYTF. The CDR3 nucleotides are TGCAGTGCTGGGGGGGACTCGAACTATGGCTACACCTTC.

At least ten counts were recorded for this clonotype. This sequence joins TRBV7-2 and TRBJ1-2; TRBD1 matches 9 bases. Germline CDR1 and CDR2: SGHTA and FQGNSA. With 4 bases clipped from V and 8 bases from J, the junction kept 11 bases outside the gene matches. The CDR3 has 15 residues. CDR3 protein: CASSWPPGQGRGYTF. For the CDR3, the DNA is TGTGCCAGCAGCTGGCCGCCGGGACAGGGCCGCGGCTACACCTTC.

In its sample, this clonotype was seen many times. The chain joins TRBV12-3 or TRBV12-4 to TRBJ1-2, with 7 bases matching TRBD1. CDR3 length: 12 amino acids. V lost 5 bases, J lost 4 bases, and 1 base stayed unmatched. CDR3 in DNA: TGTGCCAGCAGTAACAGGGGCTATGGCTACACCTTC. Amino acids: CASSNRGYGYTF.

This clonotype was found many times. The chain combines TRBV7-3 with TRBJ1-1; unclear D gene. This CDR3 has 14 amino acids. From germline, CDR1 is SGHTA and CDR2 FQGTGA. V was cut by 2 bases and J by 4 bases, with 11 bases left in between. CDR3 coding DNA: TGTGCCAGCAGCTTAGGACCCACGAGCACTGAAGCTTTCTTT. Its translation is CASSLGPTSTEAFF.